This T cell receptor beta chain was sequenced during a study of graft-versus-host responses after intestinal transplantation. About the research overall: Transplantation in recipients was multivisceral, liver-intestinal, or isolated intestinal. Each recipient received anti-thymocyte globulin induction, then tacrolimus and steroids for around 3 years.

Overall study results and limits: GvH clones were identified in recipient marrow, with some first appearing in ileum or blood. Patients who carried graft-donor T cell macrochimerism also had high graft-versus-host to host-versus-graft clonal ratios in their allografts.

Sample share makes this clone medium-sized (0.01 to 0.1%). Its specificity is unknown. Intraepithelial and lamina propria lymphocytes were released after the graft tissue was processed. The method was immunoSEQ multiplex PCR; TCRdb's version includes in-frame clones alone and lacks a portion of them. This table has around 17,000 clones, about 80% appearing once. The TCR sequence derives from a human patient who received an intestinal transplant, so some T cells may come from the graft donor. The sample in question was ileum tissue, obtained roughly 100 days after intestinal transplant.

The CDR3 protein is CASSLEVLPTNEKLFF. As DNA, the CDR3 is TGCGCCAGCAGCTTGGAGGTTCTGCCAACTAATGAAAAACTGTTTTTT. This chain uses TRBV5-1 with TRBJ1-4; D gene ambiguous. The CDR3 is 16 amino acids. Per germline, CDR1 SGHRS and CDR2 YFSETQ. V lost 0 bases and J 0 bases, leaving 9 bases between the germline ends.